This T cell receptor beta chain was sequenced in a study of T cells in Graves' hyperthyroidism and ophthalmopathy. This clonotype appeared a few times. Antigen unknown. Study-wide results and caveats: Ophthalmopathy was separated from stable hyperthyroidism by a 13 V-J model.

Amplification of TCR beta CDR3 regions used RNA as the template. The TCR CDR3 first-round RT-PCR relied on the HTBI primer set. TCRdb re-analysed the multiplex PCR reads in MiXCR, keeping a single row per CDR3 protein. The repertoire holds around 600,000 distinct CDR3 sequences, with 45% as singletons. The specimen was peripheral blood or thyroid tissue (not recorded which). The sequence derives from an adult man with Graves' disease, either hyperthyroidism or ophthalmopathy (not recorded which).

The CDR3 spells CASREGLAGARQYF. CDR3 in DNA: TGTGCCAGTAGGGAGGGGCTGGCGGGGGCTCGGCAGTACTTC. The chain is built from TRBV12-3 or TRBV12-4 and TRBJ2-7, with a possible D match to TRBD2 (7 bases). The CDR3 contains 14 residues. The V gene lost 9 bases and the J gene lost 9 bases, with 24 bases spanning the gap.